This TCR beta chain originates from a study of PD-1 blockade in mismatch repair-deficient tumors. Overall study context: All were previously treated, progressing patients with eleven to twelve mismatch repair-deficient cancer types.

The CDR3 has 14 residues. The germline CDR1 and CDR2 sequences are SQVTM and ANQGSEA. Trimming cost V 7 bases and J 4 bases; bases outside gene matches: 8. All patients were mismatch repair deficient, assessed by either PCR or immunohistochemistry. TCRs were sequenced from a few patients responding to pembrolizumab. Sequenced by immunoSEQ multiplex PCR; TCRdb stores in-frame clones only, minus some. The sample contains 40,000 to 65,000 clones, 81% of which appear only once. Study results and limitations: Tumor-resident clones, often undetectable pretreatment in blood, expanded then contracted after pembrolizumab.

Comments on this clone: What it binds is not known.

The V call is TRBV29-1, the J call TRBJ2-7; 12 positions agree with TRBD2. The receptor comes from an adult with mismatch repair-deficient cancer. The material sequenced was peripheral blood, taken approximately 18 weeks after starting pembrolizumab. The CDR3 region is CSAATSGRKYEQYF. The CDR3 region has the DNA TGCAGCGCCGCTACTAGCGGGAGGAAGTACGAGCAGTACTTC.